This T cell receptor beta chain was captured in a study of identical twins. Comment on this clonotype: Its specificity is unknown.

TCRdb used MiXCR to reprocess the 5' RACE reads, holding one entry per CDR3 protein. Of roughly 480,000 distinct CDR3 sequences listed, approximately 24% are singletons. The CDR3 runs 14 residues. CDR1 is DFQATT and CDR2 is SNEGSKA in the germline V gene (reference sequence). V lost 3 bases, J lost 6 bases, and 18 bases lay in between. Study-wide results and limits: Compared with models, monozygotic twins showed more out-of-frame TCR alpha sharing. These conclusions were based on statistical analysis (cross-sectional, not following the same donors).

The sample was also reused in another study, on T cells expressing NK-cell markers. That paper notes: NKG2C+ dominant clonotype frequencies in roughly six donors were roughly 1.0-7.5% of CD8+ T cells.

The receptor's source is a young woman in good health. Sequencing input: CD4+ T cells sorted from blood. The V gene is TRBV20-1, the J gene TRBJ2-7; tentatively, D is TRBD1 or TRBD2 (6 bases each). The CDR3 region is CSASSRGASLEQYF. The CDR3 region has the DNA TGCAGTGCTAGCTCGAGGGGGGCTTCTCTCGAGCAGTACTTC.